The T cell receptor (beta chain) described here comes from a study of CD8 T cells in ankylosing spondylitis. Study outcomes and limitations: Relatively rare in peripheral blood, disease-linked clones were also CD8+.

The sample holds a few counts of this clonotype. Its antigen is still unknown. This CDR3 has 18 residues. V lost 2 bases and J 0 bases, leaving 20 bases between the germline ends. Per germline, CDR1 SGHVS and CDR2 FNYEAQ. TCRdb processed the 5' RACE reads anew with MiXCR; each CDR3 protein has one entry. The top ten clones hold under 50% of a sample with roughly 30,000 distinct CDR3 sequences, 30% of them seen once. The receptor was derived from a male donor with ankylosing spondylitis. Sequenced material: synovial fluid, either unsorted or a sorted T cell fraction (not recorded which). V usage is TRBV7-6 and J usage is TRBJ2-7; D not certain. This chain's CDR3 is CASSLLASQERISYEQYF. CDR3 nucleotides: TGTGCCAGCAGCTTATTGGCGTCCCAGGAAAGAATCTCCTACGAGCAGTACTTC.